This is a list of T cell receptor beta chains from one sample in a study of blood T cell repertoires in COVID-19. The data were produced by immunoSEQ multiplex PCR, yet TCRdb's version contains in-frame clones alone and is incomplete. This sample has approximately 92,000 clones, with roughly 72% found just once. Material: peripheral blood. These receptors came from an older woman in a cohort sampled during active or convalescent COVID-19. The CDR3 runs from the conserved cysteine through the conserved F or W. The D gene is left open where the match is weak. Clone size is stated in some rows and not others, as once, few, many or a class when expanded.

D,J,V,size,CDR3,DNA
.,TRBJ1-5,TRBV6-5,once,CASTTYARQGQPQHF,TGTGCCAGCACCACTTACGCCCGTCAGGGACAGCCCCAGCATTTT
.,TRBJ2-7,TRBV9,.,CASSVGISGFGAYEQYF,TGTGCCAGCAGCGTAGGCATTAGCGGTTTCGGCGCCTACGAGCAGTACTTC
TRBD1,TRBJ2-7,TRBV5-1,.,CASSAGTGGHEQYF,TGCGCCAGCAGCGCCGGGACAGGGGGCCACGAGCAGTACTTC
.,TRBJ1-3,TRBV5-1,few,CASSYLGGSSGNTIYF,TGCGCCAGCAGCTACTTGGGGGGAAGCTCTGGAAACACCATATATTTT
TRBD1,TRBJ2-2,TRBV4-2,few,CASSQSTGAGNAGELFF,TGTGCCAGCAGCCAATCCACAGGGGCCGGGAACGCCGGGGAGCTGTTTTTT
TRBD1,TRBJ2-3,TRBV4-1,.,CASTRTGGADTQYF,TGCGCCAGCACCCGGACAGGGGGCGCAGATACGCAGTATTTT
.,TRBJ2-3,TRBV3-1/TRBV3-2,.,CASSQDWGGTDTQYF,TGTGCCAGCAGCCAAGATTGGGGGGGCACAGATACGCAGTATTTT
TRBD2,TRBJ2-3,TRBV13,.,CASSFRLRGGITDTQYF,TGTGCCAGCAGCTTTCGTCTCCGGGGGGGTATAACAGATACGCAGTATTTT
.,TRBJ1-2,TRBV7-9,few,CASSLVGDSGYTF,TGTGCCAGCAGCTTAGTGGGAGACTCAGGCTACACCTTC
.,TRBJ2-2,TRBV11-3,.,CASSLGGAGELFF,TGTGCCAGCAGCTTAGGAGGCGCCGGGGAGCTGTTTTTT
.,TRBJ1-1,TRBV7-2,.,CASSYHPGAEAFF,TGTGCCAGCAGCTACCATCCCGGGGCTGAAGCTTTCTTT
.,TRBJ2-3,TRBV5-1,.,CASSPRGDTQYF,TGCGCCAGCAGCCCCCGGGGAGATACGCAGTATTTT
TRBD1,TRBJ2-7,TRBV7-3,.,CASSLSGGTTYEQYF,TGTGCCAGCAGCTTATCAGGGGGTACTACCTACGAGCAGTACTTC
TRBD1,TRBJ1-1,TRBV18,few,CASSPGQGARGWPEAFF,TGTGCCAGCTCACCGGGACAGGGGGCGAGAGGTTGGCCTGAAGCTTTCTTT
TRBD1,TRBJ2-3,TRBV27,few,CASSPHRGLTDTQYF,TGTGCCAGCAGTCCGCACAGGGGCCTCACAGATACGCAGTATTTT
TRBD2,TRBJ2-6,TRBV24-1,.,CATSDFASGVSGANVLTF,TGTGCCACCAGTGATTTTGCTAGCGGGGTCTCTGGGGCCAACGTCCTGACTTTC
TRBD1,TRBJ2-7,TRBV10-3,few,CAATGGPLYEQYF,TGTGCCGCAACAGGGGGACCTCTATACGAGCAGTACTTC
TRBD1,TRBJ1-2,TRBV3-1/TRBV3-2,.,CASSHGQGGYGYTF,TGTGCCAGCAGCCATGGACAGGGAGGCTATGGCTACACCTTC
TRBD1,TRBJ1-2,TRBV7-2,.,CASSSVGGQGAYGYTF,TGTGCCAGCAGCTCCGTAGGGGGCCAGGGGGCGTATGGCTACACCTTC
.,TRBJ1-2,TRBV19,.,CASSIMANYGYTF,TGTGCCAGTAGTATAATGGCAAACTATGGCTACACCTTC
TRBD1,TRBJ1-1,TRBV13,once,CASSELQGADTEAFF,TGTGCCAGCAGCGAGCTACAGGGGGCGGACACTGAAGCTTTCTTT
.,TRBJ1-2,TRBV5-6,.,CASSLNIPYYGYTF,TGTGCCAGCAGCTTGAATATTCCGTACTATGGCTACACCTTC
.,TRBJ2-1,TRBV5-4,.,CASRKRGGSYNEQFF,TGTGCCAGTAGAAAGCGTGGGGGGTCCTACAATGAGCAGTTCTTC
TRBD1,TRBJ2-1,TRBV2,once,CASSGDRGSYNEQFF,TGTGCCAGCAGTGGTGACAGGGGGTCCTACAATGAGCAGTTCTTC
TRBD1,TRBJ1-5,TRBV5-1,.,CASSKDRGGNQPQHF,TGCGCCAGCAGCAAAGACAGGGGGGGCAATCAGCCCCAGCATTTT
.,TRBJ2-1,TRBV21-1,.,CASSKVFRAGGIGDEQFF,TGTGCCAGCAGCAAAGTGTTCAGGGCAGGGGGCATTGGGGATGAGCAGTTCTTC
TRBD1,TRBJ1-4,TRBV12-5,.,CASGLAQGHNEKLFF,TGTGCTAGTGGTTTGGCACAGGGGCACAATGAAAAACTGTTTTTT
TRBD2,TRBJ2-2,TRBV5-1,.,CASSSLTSGGHTGELFF,TGCGCCAGCAGCTCCTTGACTAGCGGGGGGCACACCGGGGAGCTGTTTTTT
TRBD2,TRBJ2-5,TRBV9,few,CASSTGTSRETQYF,TGTGCCAGCAGCACCGGGACTAGCAGGGAGACCCAGTACTTC
.,TRBJ1-2,TRBV4-3,few,CASSQDRRGGYTF,TGCGCCAGCAGCCAAGATAGGCGGGGTGGCTACACCTTC
.,TRBJ2-7,TRBV9,.,CASSVADFPYEQYF,TGTGCCAGCAGCGTAGCCGACTTCCCCTACGAGCAGTACTTC
TRBD1,TRBJ2-2,TRBV10-1,few,CASRQRGTGVIEGNTGELFF,TGCGCCAGCAGACAGAGGGGGACAGGGGTAATTGAGGGGAACACCGGGGAGCTGTTTTTT
.,TRBJ1-3,TRBV5-1,once,CASSLERETSGNTIYF,TGCGCCAGCAGCTTGGAGAGGGAGACATCTGGAAACACCATATATTTT
.,TRBJ2-7,TRBV5-6,.,CASSGTRGDEQYF,TGTGCCAGCAGCGGGACACGGGGGGACGAGCAGTACTTC
TRBD1,TRBJ2-5,TRBV6-5,.,CASSYARQGYQETQYF,TGTGCCAGCAGTTACGCTAGACAGGGGTACCAAGAGACCCAGTACTTC
.,TRBJ2-1,TRBV5-6,.,CASSLARVSYNEQFF,TGTGCCAGCAGCTTAGCCAGGGTCTCCTACAATGAGCAGTTCTTC
.,TRBJ1-3,TRBV7-2,.,CASRDEPGSGNTIYF,TGTGCCAGCAGAGACGAACCAGGGTCCGGAAACACCATATATTTT
.,TRBJ2-2,TRBV19,once,CASSIGTITGELFF,TGTGCCAGTAGTATAGGGACTATCACCGGGGAGCTGTTTTTT
.,TRBJ2-7,TRBV3-1/TRBV3-2,.,CASSRIGGKVGQSSYEQYF,TGTGCCAGCAGCCGCATCGGAGGGAAGGTGGGTCAAAGCTCCTACGAGCAGTACTTC
.,TRBJ1-1,TRBV10-2,.,CASSDWGDTEAFF,TGCGCCAGCAGTGATTGGGGGGACACTGAAGCTTTCTTT
.,TRBJ2-3,TRBV15,.,CATSTQGSTDTQYF,TGTGCCACCAGCACCCAGGGGAGCACAGATACGCAGTATTTT
.,TRBJ1-5,TRBV27,.,CASSFHISNQPQHF,TGTGCCAGCAGTTTCCACATTAGCAATCAGCCCCAGCATTTT
.,TRBJ1-1,TRBV5-4,.,CASSFIAKNTEAFF,TGTGCCAGCAGCTTTATAGCCAAGAACACTGAAGCTTTCTTT